The T cell receptor beta chain under discussion was sequenced for a study of blood T cells in healthy people across ages. Notes on this clonotype: The junction differs from germline at one of its ends, possibly a read error.

Primers used in a second PCR of about 6 to 11 cycles were a sample-barcoded 5' primer and a J-beta primer mix. Through a template-switch adaptor with 12 random nucleotides, each cDNA molecule received a tag. TCRdb redid the calling of the 5' RACE reads with MiXCR, one entry per CDR3 protein. The sample lists 800,000 or so distinct CDR3 sequences, 20% to 25% occurring once. There were healthy Caucasian individuals from Russia, aged about 6 to 100, serving as donors. CDR3 length: 12 amino acids. Germline CDR1 reads SEHNR; CDR2 reads FQNEAQ (reference sequence). The sample was also linked to a second study, of T cells of mothers and their children. That investigation notes: Each mother yielded more than 9.5 million TCR beta CDR3 reads. Each child yielded a few million reads.

The sequencing input was blood. The origin of this receptor is a boy younger than 18 in good health. The rearrangement joins TRBV7-9 to TRBJ1-4, with a weak D call TRBD1 (5 bases). The CDR3 protein is CVSRERTEKLFF. The CDR3 nucleotides are TGTGTCAGCAGGGAACGGACTGAAAAACTGTTTTTT.